This T cell receptor (beta chain) was documented in a study of cytomegalovirus exposure and HLA in healthy donors. Study-level findings and limits: Indistinguishability led to the exclusion of some V segments, TRBV6-2 and TRBV6-3 included. Most of the TCR beta V segments (in an earlier analysis) were productive either about 87% or about 30% of the time. A later analysis, which compared TCR beta chains of equal frequency, found the HLA-associated ones more clonally expanded.

Use of 60 Vbeta and 13 Jbeta primers characterized the PCR. The assay was immunoSEQ multiplex PCR, and TCRdb's table has in-frame clones only and misses some. The sample contains 100,000 to 150,000 clones, over 70% of which appear only once. Points on this clone: Its antigen remains unknown.

The length of the CDR3 is 15 residues. The V gene's germline CDR1 is SGHRS and CDR2 YFSETQ. Trimming stripped 4 bases from V and 1 base from J, with 14 bases between. The TCR sequence derives from a woman aged 55-70 years in good health and CMV-seropositive. Sequences were obtained from PBMCs. This sequence joins TRBV5-1 and TRBJ2-5; D might be TRBD1 (6 bases). The CDR3 nucleotides read TGCGCCAGCAGCCGATTCACAGGGCGCCAAGAGACCCAGTACTTC. Its translation: CASSRFTGRQETQYF.